This is a list of T cell receptor beta chains from one sample in a study of blood T cell repertoires in COVID-19. Sequencing used immunoSEQ multiplex PCR; TCRdb keeps in-frame clones, though not all of them. The sample carries some 340,000 clones, about 90% recorded once. Input material: PBMCs or T cells enriched from blood (not recorded which). These receptors were taken from a woman aged 25-40 years who had recovered from COVID-19. Both conserved end residues are part of each CDR3. Each record gives: V gene, D gene, clone size, J gene, CDR3 DNA, CDR3 protein. The D gene is left open where the match is weak. Rows may omit the clone size; those that give it use once, few, many or a size class.

V: TRBV5-6; D: TRBD2; size: -; J: TRBJ2-1; DNA: TGTGCCAGCAGTCTACTAGCGGGGCCTTACAATGAGCAGTTCTTC; CDR3: CASSLLAGPYNEQFF
V: TRBV2; D: TRBD1; size: -; J: TRBJ2-3; DNA: TGTGCCAGCTGGGACAGGGACACAGATACGCAGTATTTT; CDR3: CASWDRDTDTQYF
V: TRBV28; D: TRBD1; size: -; J: TRBJ1-2; DNA: TGTGCCAGCAGTTTCGAGGGGGCGTCTAACTATGGCTACACCTTC; CDR3: CASSFEGASNYGYTF
V: TRBV6-1; D: -; size: -; J: TRBJ2-5; DNA: TGTGCCAGCAGTGAAGCGGGAGCTAGGCCGGGGACCCAGTACTTC; CDR3: CASSEAGARPGTQYF
V: TRBV7-9; D: -; size: -; J: TRBJ1-2; DNA: TGTGCCAGCAGCTTTGGCTGGGCCCTCACATATGGCTACACCTTC; CDR3: CASSFGWALTYGYTF
V: TRBV29-1; D: TRBD1; size: -; J: TRBJ2-7; DNA: TGCAGCGTTGAAGTAACGTATCGGACAGGGTCGGCCTACGAGCAGTACTTC; CDR3: CSVEVTYRTGSAYEQYF
V: TRBV28; D: -; size: -; J: TRBJ1-5; DNA: TGTGCCAGCAGTTTTACGGGGAGGGGCAATCAGCCCCAGCATTTT; CDR3: CASSFTGRGNQPQHF
V: TRBV10-3; D: -; size: -; J: TRBJ2-2; DNA: TGTGCCATCAGTGAGTCTTTGTTCGGGGAATCGGCCGGGGAGCTGTTTTTT; CDR3: CAISESLFGESAGELFF
V: TRBV7-2; D: TRBD2; size: -; J: TRBJ2-2; DNA: TGTGCCAGCAGCTTAGCCGGGACTAGCGGGGGGAAGAACACCGGGGAGCTGTTTTTT; CDR3: CASSLAGTSGGKNTGELFF
V: TRBV10-1; D: -; size: once; J: TRBJ1-1; DNA: TGCGCCAGCAGCAGAGACAGCACTGAAGCTTTCTTT; CDR3: CASSRDSTEAFF
V: TRBV28; D: -; size: -; J: TRBJ1-3; DNA: TGTGCCGCAGGGGACGACGGGATAAACACCATATATTTT; CDR3: CAAGDDGINTIYF
V: TRBV2; D: TRBD1; size: -; J: TRBJ1-1; DNA: TGTGCCAGCTCAGGGGGCCGGACTGAAGCTTTCTTT; CDR3: CASSGGRTEAFF
V: TRBV28; D: TRBD1; size: once; J: TRBJ1-6; DNA: TGTGCCAGCAGTTACAGGGGCCCGGATTCACCCCTCCACTTT; CDR3: CASSYRGPDSPLHF
V: TRBV19; D: -; size: few; J: TRBJ1-3; DNA: TGTGCTTCAGCCCCCAGGCTCGGGGGCTCTGGAAACACCATATATTTT; CDR3: CASAPRLGGSGNTIYF
V: TRBV6-5; D: -; size: once; J: TRBJ1-1; DNA: TGTGCCAGCAGCCTACAGGGATCGACTGAAGCTTTCTTT; CDR3: CASSLQGSTEAFF
V: TRBV25-1; D: TRBD2; size: -; J: TRBJ2-1; DNA: TGTGCCAGCAGTGAATATTTTCCACTAGCGGGGGCCTCTAATGAGCAGTTCTTC; CDR3: CASSEYFPLAGASNEQFF